The 26 T cell receptor beta chains listed next were all sequenced from one sample in a study of breast tumors, draining lymph nodes, adjacent tissues. A single record per CDR3 protein comes from TCRdb applying MiXCR to the multiplex PCR reads. The top ten clones hold roughly 37% of a sample with 13,000 or so distinct CDR3 sequences, over 45% of them seen once. Specimen: tumor-adjacent breast tissue. The receptor set was obtained from a female donor with breast cancer. Some clones in this sample may be carry-over from other donors' samples.

This clonotype was counted between two and nine times. The CDR3 loop is CSARPRNLEGYTF. The CDR3 bases are TGCAGTGCTAGACCCCGAAACCTGGAGGGCTACACCTTC. The chain joins TRBV20-1 to TRBJ1-2; D call uncertain. The V end was cut by 2 bases, the J end by 8 bases, with 15 bases between. Looked up from germline, CDR1 is DFQATT and CDR2 is SNEGSKA (reference sequence). The CDR3 extends over 13 amino acids.

This sequence joins TRBV29-1 and TRBJ2-7; the match to TRBD2 covers 7 bases. V was clipped by 8 bases and J by 6 bases; unmatched bases: 22. The CDR3 runs 16 residues. Germline V lookup: CDR1 SQVTM, CDR2 ANQGSEA. Here the CDR3 reads CSIYKTVGGAPGEQYF. The CDR3 DNA sequence: TGCAGCATATATAAAACAGTGGGAGGGGCCCCCGGCGAGCAGTACTTC.

This clonotype has ten or more counts. The chain is built from TRBV20-1 and TRBJ1-1; no clear D. The CDR3 spans 14 residues. Per germline, CDR1 DFQATT and CDR2 SNEGSKA (reference sequence). Trimming took 0 bases from V and 2 from J, leaving 10 bases between them. The CDR3 is CSARDGKGNTEAFF. CDR3 coding DNA: TGCAGTGCTAGAGATGGGAAGGGAAACACTGAAGCTTTCTTT.

This clonotype was recorded at least ten times. V gene TRBV30 combines with J gene TRBJ2-3; D remains ambiguous. There are 14 residues in the CDR3. The germline V and J ends were trimmed by 4 bases and 4 bases, with 15 bases remaining between them. Germline values: CDR1 GTSNPN, CDR2 SVGIG (reference sequence). The CDR3 nucleotides are TGTGCCTGGACTTACCCCGGGTCCCCAGATACGCAGTATTTT. This codes for CAWTYPGSPDTQYF. Together with reference TRBV30 and TRBJ2-3, the CDR3 gives the full variable domain: SQTIHQWPATLVQPVGSPLSLECTVEGTSNPNLYWYRQAAGRGLQLLFYSVGIGQISSEVPQNLSASRPQDRQFILSSKKLLLSDSGFYLCAWTYPGSPDTQYFGPGTRLTVL.

The rearrangement uses TRBV5-1 and TRBJ2-7, with 7 bases that match TRBD2. The CDR3 loop spans 15 amino acids. The J segment lost 1 base and the V segment lost 4 bases, leaving 8 bases of the junction unmatched. Germline V gene data show CDR1 as SGHRS and CDR2 as YFSETQ. CDR3 DNA sequence: TGCGCCAGCAGCGACACAGCGGGACTTTCCTACGAGCAGTACTTC. Its protein is CASSDTAGLSYEQYF.

CDR3: CSASSNSLGGEQFF. DNA for the CDR3: TGCAGTGCCAGCAGCAACTCCCTAGGCGGTGAGCAGTTCTTC. The chain is built from TRBV20-1 and TRBJ2-1, with D unresolved. Trimming removed 6 bases from V and 9 bases from J, with 21 bases in between. This CDR3 spans 14 amino acids. The germline V gene encodes CDR1 DFQATT and CDR2 SNEGSKA (reference sequence).

J is TRBJ1-3 and V is TRBV20-1; unclear D gene. V gave up 6 bases and J gave up 1 base, with 13 bases separating them. The CDR3 covers 14 residues. Germline V CDR1 and CDR2: DFQATT, SNEGSKA (reference sequence). The CDR3 sequence: CSAYKVGSGNTIYF. As DNA, the CDR3 is TGCAGTGCCTACAAAGTGGGATCTGGAAACACCATATATTTT.

V and J are TRBV20-1 and TRBJ2-7; D remains ambiguous. This CDR3 spans 14 amino acids. V lost 4 bases and J lost 1, with 14 bases in between. Germline V lookup: CDR1 DFQATT, CDR2 SNEGSKA (reference sequence). In DNA, the CDR3 is TGCAGTGCTATGTCCGGGTGGGGTTCCTACGAGCAGTACTTC. Amino acid sequence: CSAMSGWGSYEQYF.

By share, this clonotype counts as medium-sized. This chain links TRBV20-1 with TRBJ2-3, with a weak D call TRBD2 (5 bases). Germline CDR1 is DFQATT and CDR2 is SNEGSKA (reference sequence). The CDR3 has 13 amino acids. The CDR3 region has the DNA TGCAGCGGCGGAACTAGGAGCACAGATACGCAGTATTTT. Translation: CSGGTRSTDTQYF.

The J gene is TRBJ2-7, the V gene TRBV7-9; 10 bases are shared with TRBD1. CDR1 SEHNR and CDR2 FQNEAQ come from the germline V gene (reference sequence). The CDR3 is made up of 13 amino acids. The junction had 3 bases not matched to a gene; V was cut back by 8 bases and J by 2 bases. The CDR3 loop is CASRGTGAYEQYF. In DNA, the CDR3 is TGTGCCAGCCGAGGGACAGGGGCCTACGAGCAGTACTTC.

The J gene is TRBJ1-1, the V gene TRBV29-1; D is unclear. V dropped 2 bases and J dropped 1 base, with 8 bases sitting between them. This CDR3 comprises 13 residues. CDR1 SQVTM and CDR2 ANQGSEA come from the germline V gene. The CDR3, as DNA: TGCAGCGTTGAAATTCCAGGGAACACTGAAGCTTTCTTT. Translating it yields CSVEIPGNTEAFF.

This clonotype appeared many times. The chain recombines TRBV10-2 with TRBJ2-1; TRBD2 agrees at 7 bases. Germline CDR1 WSHSY, CDR2 SAAADI. The CDR3 consists of 12 residues. The V gene end was trimmed by 6 bases and the J gene end by 7 bases; junction bases not matched to a gene: 3. This CDR3 reads CASRGGGNEQFF. CDR3 in DNA: TGCGCCAGCAGGGGGGGGGGGAATGAGCAGTTCTTC.

This clonotype was counted many times. The rearrangement joins TRBV20-1 to TRBJ1-3; weak D call: TRBD1 (5 bases). The CDR3 runs to 13 residues. The germline V gene has CDR1 DFQATT and CDR2 SNEGSKA (reference sequence). Trimming took off 6 bases at V and 0 bases at J, with 9 bases between the two ends. CDR3 sequence: CSADSSSGNTIYF. The CDR3 region has the DNA TGCAGTGCAGACAGTTCCTCTGGAAACACCATATATTTT.

Ten or more counts support this clonotype. This may be a read error, as it is one base from a much larger clone. The chain uses TRBV20-1 and TRBJ2-5; TRBD2 agrees at 8 bases. V dropped 1 base and J dropped 7; count of bases not matched to a gene: 8. There are 14 residues in the CDR3. From germline, CDR1 is DFQATT and CDR2 SNEGSKA (reference sequence). In nucleotides, the CDR3 is TGCAGTGCTAGAGCCGGGACTAGTTTCGCGACCCAGTACTTC. It yields the protein CSARAGTSFATQYF.

This clonotype was counted ten times or more. A clone one base away is much larger, so this may be a read error. The gene calls are TRBV5-1 and TRBJ2-5; 13 nucleotides line up with TRBD2. V lost 4 bases to trimming and J lost 5 bases; unmatched junction nucleotides: 8. CDR1 is SGHRS, CDR2 YFSETQ, per germline. The CDR3 covers 16 residues. Written as DNA, the CDR3 is TGCGCCAGCAGCCCGCGGACTAGCGGGAGCGCCGAGACCCAGTACTTC. It is translated as CASSPRTSGSAETQYF. Using reference TRBV5-1 and TRBJ2-5 for the parts outside the CDR3, the full variable domain is KAGVTQTPRYLIKTRGQQVTLSCSPISGHRSVSWYQQTPGQGLQFLFEYFSETQRNKGNFPGRFSGRQFSNSRSEMNVSTLELGDSALYLCASSPRTSGSAETQYFGPGTRLLVL.

This clonotype has ten or more counts. The chain uses TRBV27 and TRBJ2-5; the D is unclear. V was cut by 3 bases and J by 1 base, with 6 bases left in between. CDR1 is MNHEY, CDR2 SMNVEV, per germline (reference sequence). The CDR3 has 13 residues. The CDR3 nucleotides read TGTGCCAGCAGTTTGTACCTCCAAGAGACCCAGTACTTC. It yields the protein CASSLYLQETQYF.

The chain carries TRBV7-9 and TRBJ1-2; D remains ambiguous. The CDR3 has 12 residues. CDR1 is SEHNR and CDR2 is FQNEAQ in the germline V gene (reference sequence). V gave up 0 bases and J gave up 12 bases, with 11 bases separating them. CDR3 nucleotide sequence: TGTGCCAGCAGCTTAGCATTAGGTCGTGACACCTTC. It specifies CASSLALGRDTF.

The sample holds many counts of this clonotype. In DNA form, the CDR3 reads TGTGCCTTGGAAGGGGGCTCTGGAAACACCATATATTTT. Protein sequence: CALEGGSGNTIYF. The chain recombines TRBV30 with TRBJ1-3; a weak D match, TRBD1 (6 bases). CDR3 length: 13 amino acids. V shed 7 bases and J shed 0 bases, with 10 bases lying between them. Germline V gene sequence: CDR1 GTSNPN, CDR2 SVGIG (reference sequence).

This clonotype was found many times. V usage is TRBV6-1 and J usage is TRBJ1-5; D is uncertain. Between the trimmed V and J ends, which lost 2 bases and 0 bases, there was a span of 14 bases. The CDR3 length is 17 residues. Germline-derived CDR1 and CDR2 are MNHNS and SASEGT. The CDR3 sequence: CASSERGSRYSNQPQHF. The CDR3 DNA reads TGTGCCAGCAGTGAACGGGGTAGTAGGTATAGCAATCAGCCCCAGCATTTT.

This chain connects TRBV7-9 to TRBJ1-4; possible D gene TRBD1, 6 bases. The V gene lost 3 bases and the J gene lost 8 bases, with 10 bases spanning the gap. Germline-derived CDR1 and CDR2 are SEHNR and FQNEAQ (reference sequence). The CDR3 covers 13 residues. The CDR3 DNA follows: TGTGCCAGCAGCTTCTCAGGGGCAGAAAAACTGTTTTTT. It codes for CASSFSGAEKLFF.

CDR3 sequence: CASSAGDRRYEQYF. The CDR3, as DNA: TGTGCCAGCAGCGCCGGGGACAGAAGATACGAGCAGTACTTC. The gene calls are TRBV7-9 and TRBJ2-7; 7 positions match TRBD1. CDR1 is SEHNR, CDR2 FQNEAQ, per germline (reference sequence). CDR3 length equals 14 residues. V lost 5 bases to trimming and J lost 4 bases; unmatched junction nucleotides: 8.

This CDR3 is CASSYSGTSGSGNEQFF. As DNA, the CDR3 is TGTGCCAGCAGTTACTCCGGGACTAGCGGGAGCGGCAATGAGCAGTTCTTC. V and J are TRBV6-5 and TRBJ2-1, with TRBD2 matching 14 bases. Germline CDR1 reads MNHEY; CDR2 reads SVGAGI. The CDR3 has 17 residues. The junction had 4 bases not matched to a gene; V was cut back by 0 bases and J by 6 bases.

The genes are TRBV20-1 and TRBJ1-2; 9 nucleotides match TRBD1. Trimming cost V 5 bases and J 2 bases; bases outside gene matches: 6. This CDR3 contains 14 residues. CDR1 is DFQATT and CDR2 is SNEGSKA in the germline V gene (reference sequence). CDR3 residues: CSAPGTGTNYGYTF. Here the CDR3 DNA reads TGCAGTGCTCCCGGGACAGGGACGAACTATGGCTACACCTTC.

There are many counts of this clonotype. The rearrangement links TRBV2 to TRBJ2-1; 14 bases line up with TRBD2. Looked up from germline, CDR1 is SNHLY and CDR2 is FYNNEI. There are 16 residues in the CDR3. Trimming removed 6 bases from V and 8 bases from J; junction bases left unmatched: 9. CDR3 nucleotides: TGTGCCAGCAGCCGACTAGCGGGAGGGAAGACGCATGAGCAGTTCTTC. Protein sequence: CASSRLAGGKTHEQFF.

This clonotype was seen only a few times. As DNA, the CDR3 is TGTGCCACCAGTGGGGGTAGTTGGAATGAGCAGTTCTTC. This codes for CATSGGSWNEQFF. The gene calls are TRBV24-1 and TRBJ2-1, with D unclear. This CDR3 has 13 amino acids. V was pared by 5 bases and J by 7 bases, with 11 bases between. Germline CDR1 and CDR2: KGHDR and SFDVKD.

The chain recombines TRBV29-1 with TRBJ2-1, with D perhaps matching TRBD2 (5 bases). V was pared by 4 bases and J by 1 base, with 14 bases between. This CDR3 spans 15 amino acids. Germline lookup yields CDR1 SQVTM and CDR2 ANQGSEA. The CDR3 is CSVGRRQSSYNEQFF. DNA of the CDR3: TGCAGCGTTGGAAGGAGGCAATCGTCCTACAATGAGCAGTTCTTC.